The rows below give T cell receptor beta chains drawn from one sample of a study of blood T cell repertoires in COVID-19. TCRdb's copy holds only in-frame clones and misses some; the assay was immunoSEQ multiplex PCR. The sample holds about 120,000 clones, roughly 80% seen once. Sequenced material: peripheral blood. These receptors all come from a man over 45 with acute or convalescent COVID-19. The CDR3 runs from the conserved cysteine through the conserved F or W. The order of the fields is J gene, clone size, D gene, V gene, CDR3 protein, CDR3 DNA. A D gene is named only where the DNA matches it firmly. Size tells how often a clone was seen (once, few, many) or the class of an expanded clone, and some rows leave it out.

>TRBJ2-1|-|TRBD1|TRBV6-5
CAAIDRAYNEQFF
TGTGCCGCTATCGACAGGGCCTACAATGAGCAGTTCTTC
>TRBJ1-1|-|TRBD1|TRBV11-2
CASSSYPGQFSEAFF
TGTGCCAGCAGCTCTTATCCGGGACAGTTTTCTGAAGCTTTCTTT
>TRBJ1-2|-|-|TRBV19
CASSIKGGVGFGYTF
TGTGCCAGTAGTATCAAAGGCGGGGTCGGTTTTGGCTACACCTTC
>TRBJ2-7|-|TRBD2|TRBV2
CASSERPGGDHCF
TGTGCCAGCAGTGAAAGGCCGGGAGGGGACCACTGCTTC
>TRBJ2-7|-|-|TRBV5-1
CASSHFGGGSDEQYF
TGCGCCAGCAGCCACTTCGGCGGAGGATCGGACGAGCAGTACTTC
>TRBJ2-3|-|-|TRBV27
CASSSQGRGDTQYF
TGTGCCAGCAGTTCCCAGGGGCGGGGGGATACGCAGTATTTT
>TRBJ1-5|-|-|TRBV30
CAWGQSNQPQHF
TGTGCCTGGGGACAGAGCAATCAGCCCCAGCATTTT
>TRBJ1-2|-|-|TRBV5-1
CASSGPGQSYGYTF
TGCGCCAGCAGCGGACCCGGACAGTCCTATGGCTACACCTTC
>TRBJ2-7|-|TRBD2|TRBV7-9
CASSLARLGEGYEQYF
TGTGCCAGCAGCTTAGCCCGACTGGGGGAGGGATACGAGCAGTACTTC
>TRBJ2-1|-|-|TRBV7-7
CASSAATVSYNEQFF
TGTGCCAGCAGCGCAGCGACAGTTTCCTACAATGAGCAGTTCTTC
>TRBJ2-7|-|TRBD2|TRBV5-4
CASSLGVGLAGRYEQYF
TGTGCCAGCAGCTTGGGGGTTGGTCTAGCGGGAAGGTACGAGCAGTACTTC
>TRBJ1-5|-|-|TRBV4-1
CASSLEGHLNQPQHF
TGCGCCAGCAGCCTAGAGGGACATCTCAATCAGCCCCAGCATTTT
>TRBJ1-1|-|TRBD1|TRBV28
CASSSRTGYTEAFF
TGTGCCAGCAGTTCCCGGACAGGGTATACTGAAGCTTTCTTT
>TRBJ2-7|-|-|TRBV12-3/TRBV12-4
CASSLGGPFEQYF
TGTGCCAGCAGTTTAGGAGGTCCGTTCGAGCAGTACTTC
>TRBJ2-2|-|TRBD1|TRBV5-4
CASSPSGQGWVTGELFF
TGTGCCAGCAGCCCCAGTGGACAGGGTTGGGTGACCGGGGAGCTGTTTTTT
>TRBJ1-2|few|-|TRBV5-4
CASSDRHGYTF
TGTGCCAGCAGCGACAGGCATGGCTACACCTTC
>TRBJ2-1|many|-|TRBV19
CASSSAITSYNEQFF
TGTGCCAGTAGCAGTGCCATTACCAGCTACAATGAGCAGTTCTTC
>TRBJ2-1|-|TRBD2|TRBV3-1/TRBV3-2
CASSLPLARIGGNEQFF
TGTGCCAGCAGCCTTCCACTAGCGCGGATCGGAGGCAATGAGCAGTTCTTC
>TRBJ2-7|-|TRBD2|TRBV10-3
CAISDSGLGKEQYF
TGTGCCATCAGTGACTCGGGACTAGGGAAGGAGCAGTACTTC
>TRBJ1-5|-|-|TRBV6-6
CASSFGNQPQHF
TGTGCCAGCAGTTTCGGTAATCAGCCCCAGCATTTT
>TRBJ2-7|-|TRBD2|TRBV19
CASSPTSGVFYEQYF
TGTGCCAGTAGCCCGACTAGCGGGGTTTTCTACGAGCAGTACTTC
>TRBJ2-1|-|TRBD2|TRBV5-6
CASSITVAGGGRNEQFF
TGTGCCAGCAGCATAACTGTAGCGGGAGGGGGCAGAAATGAGCAGTTCTTC
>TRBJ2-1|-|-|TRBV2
CARRAGTYNEQFF
TGTGCCAGAAGGGCGGGTACCTACAATGAGCAGTTCTTC
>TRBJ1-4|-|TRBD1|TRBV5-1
CASSLQGMGNEKLFF
TGCGCCAGCAGCTTACAGGGGATGGGAAATGAAAAACTGTTTTTT
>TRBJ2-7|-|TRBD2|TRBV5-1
CASSLVLAGAPHEQYF
TGCGCCAGCAGCTTGGTTCTAGCGGGAGCTCCCCACGAGCAGTACTTC
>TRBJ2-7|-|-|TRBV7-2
CASSLAGALSSEQYF
TGTGCCAGCAGCTTAGCGGGAGCTTTAAGTTCCGAGCAGTACTTC
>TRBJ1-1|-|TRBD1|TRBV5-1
CASSSPAGQGAGAFF
TGCGCCAGCAGCTCCCCTGCCGGACAGGGGGCAGGAGCTTTCTTT
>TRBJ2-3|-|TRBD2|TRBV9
CASSVGDSGSTDTQYF
TGTGCCAGCAGCGTAGGGGATAGCGGGAGCACAGATACGCAGTATTTT
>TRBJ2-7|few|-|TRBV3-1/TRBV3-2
CASSQEPRSGEQYF
TGTGCCAGCAGCCAAGAACCACGATCGGGCGAGCAGTACTTC
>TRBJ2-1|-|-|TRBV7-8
CASSYRVLTDNEQFF
TGTGCCAGCAGCTACAGGGTACTTACAGACAATGAGCAGTTCTTC
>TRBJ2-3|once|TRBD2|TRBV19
CASCEAGVWGTQYF
TGTGCCAGTTGTGAGGCGGGAGTATGGGGTACGCAGTATTTT
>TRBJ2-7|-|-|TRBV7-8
CASSLAGGGYEQYF
TGTGCCAGCAGCTTAGCGGGAGGAGGCTACGAGCAGTACTTC
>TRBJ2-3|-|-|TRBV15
CATSLGGGGSDTQYF
TGTGCCACCAGCCTGGGGGGAGGGGGATCGGATACGCAGTATTTT
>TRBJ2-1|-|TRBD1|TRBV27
CASSRTGFATTYNEQFF
TGTGCCAGCAGTAGGACAGGCTTTGCTACTACCTACAATGAGCAGTTCTTC
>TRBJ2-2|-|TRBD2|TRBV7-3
CASSLVAGADTGELFF
TGTGCCAGCAGCTTGGTAGCGGGAGCTGACACCGGGGAGCTGTTTTTT
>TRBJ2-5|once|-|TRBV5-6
CASSALGEEETQYF
TGTGCCAGCAGCGCCCTTGGGGAGGAAGAGACCCAGTACTTC
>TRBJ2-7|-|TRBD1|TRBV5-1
CASSYGQGSWEQYF
TGCGCCAGCAGTTATGGACAGGGTAGTTGGGAGCAGTACTTC
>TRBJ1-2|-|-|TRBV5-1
CASSPGSGYGYTF
TGCGCCAGCAGTCCGGGAAGCGGCTATGGCTACACCTTC
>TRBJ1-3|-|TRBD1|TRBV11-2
CASSSWTGPSGNTIYF
TGTGCCAGCAGCTCATGGACAGGACCCTCTGGAAACACCATATATTTT
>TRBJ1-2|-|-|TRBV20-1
CSASSRRDYGYTF
TGCAGTGCTAGTTCCAGGCGAGACTATGGCTACACCTTC